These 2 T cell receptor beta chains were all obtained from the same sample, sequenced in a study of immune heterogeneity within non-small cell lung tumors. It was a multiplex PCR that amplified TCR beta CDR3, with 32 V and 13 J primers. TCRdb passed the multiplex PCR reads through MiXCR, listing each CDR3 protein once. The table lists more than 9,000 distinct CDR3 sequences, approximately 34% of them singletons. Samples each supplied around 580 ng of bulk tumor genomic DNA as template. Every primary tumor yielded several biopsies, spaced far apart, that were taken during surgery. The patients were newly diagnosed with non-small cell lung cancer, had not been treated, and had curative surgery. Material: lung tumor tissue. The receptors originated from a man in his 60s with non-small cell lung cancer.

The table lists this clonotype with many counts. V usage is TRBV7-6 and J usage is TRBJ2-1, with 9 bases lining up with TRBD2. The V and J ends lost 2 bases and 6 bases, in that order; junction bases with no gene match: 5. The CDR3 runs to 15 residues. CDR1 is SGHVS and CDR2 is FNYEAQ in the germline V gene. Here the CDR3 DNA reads TGTGCCAGCAGCTTAAATAGCGGGAGTTTCAATGAGCAGTTCTTC. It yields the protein CASSLNSGSFNEQFF.

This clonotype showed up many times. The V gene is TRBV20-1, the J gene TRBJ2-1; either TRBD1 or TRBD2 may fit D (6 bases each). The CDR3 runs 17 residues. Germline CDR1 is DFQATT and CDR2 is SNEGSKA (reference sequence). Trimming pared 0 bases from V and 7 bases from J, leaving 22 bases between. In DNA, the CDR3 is TGCAGTGCTAGAGATTCGCAGACGCTGAGGGGGAGGAATGAGCAGTTCTTC. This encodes CSARDSQTLRGRNEQFF.